The rows below give T cell receptor beta chains drawn from one sample of a study of T cell repertoires in cytomegalovirus infection. TCRdb reprocessed the reads via MiXCR and lists one record per CDR3 protein. The sample includes 110,000 or so distinct CDR3 sequences, over 25% seen only once; the top ten take less than 45%. These receptors' targets are unknown. The sample was CD8+ T cells from cultured PBMCs, taken from culture after CMV antigen stimulation. Every receptor here comes from a human donor in good health (CMV status not recorded). Some clones in this sample may be carry-over from other donors' samples. Both conserved end residues are part of each CDR3. A D gene is named only where the DNA matches it firmly. Clone size is not always given. Where it is, it says once, few, many or a class for expanded clones.

clone size	D gene	V gene	J gene	CDR3 protein	CDR3 DNA
-	TRBD2	TRBV7-9	TRBJ2-7	CASSLQPSGYEQYF	TGTGCCAGCAGCTTACAACCTAGCGGCTACGAGCAGTACTTC
-	-	TRBV7-3	TRBJ1-3	CASSFLSGALGNTIYF	TGTGCCAGCAGCTTTTTATCAGGGGCCCTCGGAAACACCATATATTTT
many	TRBD1	TRBV20-1	TRBJ2-7	CSARTLDRGEVYEQYF	TGCAGTGCTAGAACTCTAGACAGGGGAGAAGTATACGAGCAGTACTTC
-	TRBD1	TRBV6-2/TRBV6-3	TRBJ2-2	CASSSDRDREVGELFF	TGTGCCAGCAGTAGCGACCGGGACAGGGAGGTCGGGGAGCTGTTTTTT
-	-	TRBV6-1	TRBJ2-3	CASSESPGGPVSTDTQYF	TGTGCCAGCAGTGAATCCCCTGGGGGACCCGTGAGCACAGATACGCAGTATTTT
few	-	TRBV29-1	TRBJ2-2	CSVDRRGNTGELFF	TGCAGCGTTGATAGGAGGGGCAACACCGGGGAGCTGTTTTTT
few	TRBD1	TRBV28	TRBJ1-6	CASSLLQTGSIPQDSPLHF	TGTGCCAGCAGTCTCCTCCAGACAGGGAGTATTCCACAGGATTCACCCCTCCACTTT
few	-	TRBV12-3/TRBV12-4	TRBJ1-5	CASREGISNQPQHF	TGTGCCAGCAGGGAGGGGATTAGCAATCAGCCCCAGCATTTT
many	-	TRBV4-1	TRBJ1-3	CASSQTPRTSGNTIYF	TGCGCCAGCAGCCAAACCCCCCGGACCTCTGGAAACACCATATATTTT
-	TRBD1	TRBV2	TRBJ2-7	CASSEVGRGRPFYEQYF	TGTGCCAGCAGTGAAGTGGGAAGGGGGCGACCCTTCTACGAGCAGTACTTC
few	-	TRBV7-8	TRBJ2-2	CASSLVGWEPTGELFF	TGTGCCAGCAGCTTAGTGGGGTGGGAGCCCACCGGGGAGCTGTTTTTT
few	-	TRBV7-9	TRBJ2-7	CASSTGQSQEQYF	TGTGCCAGCAGCACCGGACAGAGCCAAGAGCAGTACTTC
many	TRBD1	TRBV12-3/TRBV12-4	TRBJ2-2	CASSLGDSTNTGELFF	TGTGCCAGCAGTTTAGGGGACAGCACGAACACCGGGGAGCTGTTTTTT
-	-	TRBV7-8	TRBJ2-7	CASSLEGTHNEQYF	TGTGCCAGCAGCTTAGAGGGTACTCACAACGAGCAGTACTTC
-	-	TRBV9	TRBJ2-7	CASSVAAISYEQYF	TGTGCCAGCAGCGTAGCGGCCATCTCCTACGAGCAGTACTTC
-	TRBD1	TRBV15	TRBJ1-6	CATSRDLQGAYNSPLHF	TGTGCCACCAGCAGAGATTTGCAGGGGGCCTATAATTCACCCCTCCACTTT
few	TRBD2	TRBV19	TRBJ2-1	CASKGGGPYNEQFF	TGTGCCAGTAAGGGCGGGGGGCCTTACAATGAGCAGTTCTTC